Listed below are T cell receptor beta chains from one sample, sequenced in a study of T cells in tuberculosis. Sequencing used immunoSEQ multiplex PCR; TCRdb keeps in-frame clones, though not all of them. In the table there are about 43,000 clones, roughly 94% of which are singletons. Sample: PBMCs. These receptors all stem from a donor aged 10-29 years with latent tuberculosis or without tuberculosis infection. Some clones in this sample may be carry-over from other donors' samples. Each CDR3 is given with its conserved first and last residue. Fields, in order: V gene, clone size, J gene, D gene, CDR3 DNA, CDR3 protein. The D gene is left open where the match is weak. The size field is filled for only some rows; it gives once, few, many or a size class.

v_gene: TRBV2
abundance: once
j_gene: TRBJ2-5
d_gene: -
CDR3nt: TGTGCCAGCAGTGGATTTAGCGCGCAGACCCAGTACTTC
CDR3aa: CASSGFSAQTQYF

v_gene: TRBV9
abundance: -
j_gene: TRBJ2-5
d_gene: -
CDR3nt: TGTGCCAGCAGCGTAGGAGGGAGCCCTAAAGAGACCCAGTACTTC
CDR3aa: CASSVGGSPKETQYF

v_gene: TRBV7-9
abundance: -
j_gene: TRBJ1-1
d_gene: -
CDR3nt: TGTGCCAGCAGCTTCCTCGATAGGAACACTGAAGCTTTCTTT
CDR3aa: CASSFLDRNTEAFF

v_gene: TRBV9
abundance: -
j_gene: TRBJ2-3
d_gene: TRBD2
CDR3nt: TGTGCCAGCAGCGTAGAGGGGCAGCGGGAGGGCCGGGGCACAGATACGCAGTATTTT
CDR3aa: CASSVEGQREGRGTDTQYF

v_gene: TRBV29-1
abundance: -
j_gene: TRBJ2-7
d_gene: -
CDR3nt: TGCAGCGTAACAGATCCCTCCTACGAGCAGTACTTC
CDR3aa: CSVTDPSYEQYF

v_gene: TRBV25-1
abundance: -
j_gene: TRBJ2-2
d_gene: TRBD1
CDR3nt: TGTGCCAGCAGTGATTTACCGGGACAGGGGAACACCGGGGAGCTGTTTTTT
CDR3aa: CASSDLPGQGNTGELFF

v_gene: TRBV5-1
abundance: -
j_gene: TRBJ2-7
d_gene: TRBD1
CDR3nt: TGCGCCAGCAGCCCCCGACAGGGGACGTTAAGTGAGCAGTACTTC
CDR3aa: CASSPRQGTLSEQYF

v_gene: TRBV6-5
abundance: -
j_gene: TRBJ2-7
d_gene: -
CDR3nt: TGTGCCAGCAGTTACTCTATCGGGGGTGCCTCCTACGAGCAGTACTTC
CDR3aa: CASSYSIGGASYEQYF

v_gene: TRBV6-1
abundance: -
j_gene: TRBJ2-3
d_gene: TRBD2
CDR3nt: TGTGCCAGCAGTGAACAGAACCTAGCGGGATGGGCAGATACGCAGTATTTT
CDR3aa: CASSEQNLAGWADTQYF

v_gene: TRBV4-3
abundance: -
j_gene: TRBJ1-4
d_gene: -
CDR3nt: TGCGCCAGCAGCCAAGATTTTGCTTCCGGGGGGAATGAAAAACTGTTTTTT
CDR3aa: CASSQDFASGGNEKLFF

v_gene: TRBV29-1
abundance: -
j_gene: TRBJ2-3
d_gene: TRBD2
CDR3nt: TGCAGCGTTGAAGAAGGTTGGGGTAGCGGGAGGGCATCAGATACGCAGTATTTT
CDR3aa: CSVEEGWGSGRASDTQYF

v_gene: TRBV29-1
abundance: once
j_gene: TRBJ1-2
d_gene: -
CDR3nt: TGCAGCGTTGAAGATAACAGGCGATACTATGGCTACACCTTC
CDR3aa: CSVEDNRRYYGYTF

v_gene: TRBV5-5
abundance: -
j_gene: TRBJ2-1
d_gene: TRBD2
CDR3nt: TGTGCCAGCAGCTTTGAGGCGGGAGACTACAATGAGCAGTTCTTC
CDR3aa: CASSFEAGDYNEQFF

v_gene: TRBV6-5
abundance: -
j_gene: TRBJ1-2
d_gene: TRBD1
CDR3nt: TGTGCCAGCAGCCCCGACAGGGACTCTGGCTACACCTTC
CDR3aa: CASSPDRDSGYTF

v_gene: TRBV27
abundance: -
j_gene: TRBJ2-3
d_gene: -
CDR3nt: TGTGCCAGCAGTTTATCAGCTTGGGGCAGCCAATTCACAGATACGCAGTATTTT
CDR3aa: CASSLSAWGSQFTDTQYF

v_gene: TRBV7-2
abundance: -
j_gene: TRBJ1-1
d_gene: -
CDR3nt: TGTGCCAGCAGCCGCCGACAGGTGAACACTGAAGCTTTCTTT
CDR3aa: CASSRRQVNTEAFF

v_gene: TRBV10-3
abundance: -
j_gene: TRBJ2-7
d_gene: -
CDR3nt: TGTGCCATCAGTGAGTCGGACATCTATGAGCAGTACTTC
CDR3aa: CAISESDIYEQYF

v_gene: TRBV6-5
abundance: once
j_gene: TRBJ2-7
d_gene: TRBD1
CDR3nt: TGTGCCAGCAGTTACGTGGGACAGGGAGGGAACGAGCAGTACTTC
CDR3aa: CASSYVGQGGNEQYF

v_gene: TRBV5-1
abundance: -
j_gene: TRBJ2-1
d_gene: TRBD1
CDR3nt: TGCGCCAGCAGCTTGGTTGGGACAGGCCAATACAATGAGCAGTTCTTC
CDR3aa: CASSLVGTGQYNEQFF

v_gene: TRBV9
abundance: -
j_gene: TRBJ1-3
d_gene: -
CDR3nt: TGTGCCAGCAGCGTAGGAGGCGGAAACACCATATATTTT
CDR3aa: CASSVGGGNTIYF

v_gene: TRBV28
abundance: -
j_gene: TRBJ2-1
d_gene: TRBD2
CDR3nt: TGTGCCAGCATCCCATTTAGCGGGAGCTCCTACAATGAGCAGTTCTTC
CDR3aa: CASIPFSGSSYNEQFF

v_gene: TRBV19
abundance: -
j_gene: TRBJ1-1
d_gene: TRBD1
CDR3nt: TGTGCCAGTAGTCCCCCGACAGGGCTTAACACTGAAGCTTTCTTT
CDR3aa: CASSPPTGLNTEAFF

v_gene: TRBV12-5
abundance: -
j_gene: TRBJ1-5
d_gene: -
CDR3nt: TGTGCTAGTGGTTTGTACGGCACAGGGAGCAATCAGCCCCAGCATTTT
CDR3aa: CASGLYGTGSNQPQHF

v_gene: TRBV28
abundance: -
j_gene: TRBJ1-5
d_gene: -
CDR3nt: TGTGCCAGCAGTTTATTACCGCAGGTTATTCAGCCCCAGCATTTT
CDR3aa: CASSLLPQVIQPQHF

v_gene: TRBV4-1
abundance: -
j_gene: TRBJ2-7
d_gene: TRBD2
CDR3nt: TGCGCCAGCAGCCTCGGACTAGCGGAAACCTACGAGCAGTACTTC
CDR3aa: CASSLGLAETYEQYF

v_gene: TRBV27
abundance: -
j_gene: TRBJ2-2
d_gene: TRBD1
CDR3nt: TGTGCCAGCAGTCTAAACAGGGGCCCGAACACCGGGGAGCTGTTTTTT
CDR3aa: CASSLNRGPNTGELFF

v_gene: TRBV10-1
abundance: once
j_gene: TRBJ1-5
d_gene: -
CDR3nt: TGCGCCAGCAGTGATCAAGAGAATCAGCCCCAGCATTTT
CDR3aa: CASSDQENQPQHF

v_gene: TRBV5-8
abundance: -
j_gene: TRBJ2-5
d_gene: TRBD2
CDR3nt: TGTGCCAGCGGGGATAGCGGGAGCTGGGAAGAGACCCAGTACTTC
CDR3aa: CASGDSGSWEETQYF

v_gene: TRBV19
abundance: once
j_gene: TRBJ2-7
d_gene: -
CDR3nt: TGTGCCAGTAGTATAGGGTTCACGGGGTTCTCCTACGAGCAGTACTTC
CDR3aa: CASSIGFTGFSYEQYF

v_gene: TRBV5-1
abundance: -
j_gene: TRBJ2-7
d_gene: -
CDR3nt: TGCGCCAGCAGCTTGATAGCGGACTACGAGCAGTACTTC
CDR3aa: CASSLIADYEQYF

v_gene: TRBV23-1
abundance: once
j_gene: TRBJ2-1
d_gene: TRBD2
CDR3nt: TGCGCCAGCAGTCCGGCGGGAAGCGGGACTAATGAGCAGTTCTTC
CDR3aa: CASSPAGSGTNEQFF

v_gene: TRBV29-1
abundance: -
j_gene: TRBJ1-1
d_gene: TRBD1
CDR3nt: TGCAGCGTTGAAGGCAGGACAGGGGGCATCGGAGCTTTCTTT
CDR3aa: CSVEGRTGGIGAFF

v_gene: TRBV4-3
abundance: -
j_gene: TRBJ2-1
d_gene: -
CDR3nt: TGCGCCAGCAGCCGGGGGGGCGGGACGTACAATGAGCAGTTCTTC
CDR3aa: CASSRGGGTYNEQFF

v_gene: TRBV5-1
abundance: -
j_gene: TRBJ2-2
d_gene: TRBD1
CDR3nt: TGCGCCAGCAGCTTGCAAGGACAGGGAATTACCGGGGAGCTGTTTTTT
CDR3aa: CASSLQGQGITGELFF

v_gene: TRBV29-1
abundance: few
j_gene: TRBJ2-2
d_gene: TRBD1
CDR3nt: TGCAGCGTCTCGGGACAGGCGTACACCGGGGAGCTGTTTTTT
CDR3aa: CSVSGQAYTGELFF

v_gene: TRBV5-4
abundance: -
j_gene: TRBJ1-2
d_gene: TRBD1
CDR3nt: TGTGCCAGCAGCCCCGGACAGGGGGCGGAATATAATGGCTACACCTTC
CDR3aa: CASSPGQGAEYNGYTF

v_gene: TRBV28
abundance: -
j_gene: TRBJ1-2
d_gene: TRBD1
CDR3nt: TGTGCCAGCAGTTTCTTGGGTTGGACAGGGGATGGCTACACCTTC
CDR3aa: CASSFLGWTGDGYTF

v_gene: TRBV25-1
abundance: few
j_gene: TRBJ1-2
d_gene: TRBD1
CDR3nt: TGTGCCAGCAGTGGGCGACAGGGGGTATGGTATGGCTACACCTTC
CDR3aa: CASSGRQGVWYGYTF

v_gene: TRBV6-5
abundance: -
j_gene: TRBJ2-2
d_gene: -
CDR3nt: TGTGCCAGCAGCCTCACAGCGAACACCGGGGAGCTGTTTTTT
CDR3aa: CASSLTANTGELFF

v_gene: TRBV19
abundance: -
j_gene: TRBJ1-1
d_gene: -
CDR3nt: TGTGCCAGTAGTATGTCCGCGGCAGGGAATGCTGAAGCTTTCTTT
CDR3aa: CASSMSAAGNAEAFF

v_gene: TRBV6-1
abundance: -
j_gene: TRBJ1-1
d_gene: -
CDR3nt: TGTGCCAGCCGCCAGGGAAAGGAGAACACTGAAGCTTTCTTT
CDR3aa: CASRQGKENTEAFF

v_gene: TRBV7-8
abundance: once
j_gene: TRBJ2-3
d_gene: -
CDR3nt: TGTGCCAGCAGCTTACCGGGCACAGATACGCAGTATTTT
CDR3aa: CASSLPGTDTQYF

v_gene: TRBV6-6
abundance: -
j_gene: TRBJ2-7
d_gene: -
CDR3nt: TGTGCCAGCAGTTACGAACTAGCTTACGAGCAGTACTTC
CDR3aa: CASSYELAYEQYF

v_gene: TRBV11-2
abundance: -
j_gene: TRBJ1-2
d_gene: TRBD1
CDR3nt: TGTGCCAGCAGCTTAGGGCAGGGGGGCTCGTTTTGGGATAACTATGGCTACACCTTC
CDR3aa: CASSLGQGGSFWDNYGYTF

v_gene: TRBV7-3
abundance: once
j_gene: TRBJ2-1
d_gene: TRBD1
CDR3nt: TGTGCCAGCAGCTCGAGACAGGGGATACACAATGAGCAGTTCTTC
CDR3aa: CASSSRQGIHNEQFF

v_gene: TRBV9
abundance: -
j_gene: TRBJ1-2
d_gene: TRBD1
CDR3nt: TGTGCCAGCAGCGTAGGGGACAGGTTTAACTATGGCTACACCTTC
CDR3aa: CASSVGDRFNYGYTF

v_gene: TRBV9
abundance: -
j_gene: TRBJ2-7
d_gene: -
CDR3nt: TGTGCCAGCAGCGCCAGCCAGACAGGCTGGGAAACGAGGCAGTACTTC
CDR3aa: CASSASQTGWETRQYF